The T cell receptor (beta chain) described here comes from a study of blood T cell repertoires in COVID-19. Study in general: Acute-phase and convalescent COVID-19 samples originated in the United States, Italy and Spain.

Germline lookup yields CDR1 MNHEY and CDR2 SVGAGI. The V gene end was trimmed by 2 bases and the J gene end by 7 bases; junction bases not matched to a gene: 11. This CDR3 contains 15 residues. Sequenced by immunoSEQ multiplex PCR; TCRdb stores in-frame clones only, minus some. The sample has 56,000 or so clones, 85% to 90% seen once. This TCR derives from a man aged 50-60 years with acute or convalescent COVID-19. J is TRBJ2-7 and V is TRBV6-5; TRBD2 aligns across 7 bases. Specimen: peripheral blood. CDR3 sequence (DNA): TGTGCCAGCAGTTACGGGGACCGACTAGCTTGGGAGCAGTACTTC. As protein: CASSYGDRLAWEQYF.